This T cell receptor beta chain was found in a study of T cells in Graves' hyperthyroidism and ophthalmopathy. Overall study findings and caveats: Ophthalmopathy cases were set apart from stable hyperthyroidism by a 13 V-J model.

Researchers defined stable Graves' hyperthyroidism as no ophthalmopathy progression within 18 months. Clinical symptoms, serum thyroxine, TRAb, thyroid ultrasound and orbital computed tomography informed diagnoses. The length of the CDR3 is 13 residues. The V gene's germline CDR1 is SGHTA and CDR2 FQGNSA. The V end lost 5 bases, the J end lost 7 bases, and 12 bases lay between the germline ends. Authors of the study amplified TCR beta CDR3 regions from RNA transcripts. When the TCR CDR3 underwent first-round RT-PCR, the HTBI primer set was used. MiXCR, run by TCRdb on the multiplex PCR reads, gives a single entry per CDR3 protein. The sample includes 250,000 to 350,000 distinct CDR3 sequences, roughly 15% seen only once; the top ten take approximately 31%. This clonotype was found many times. Its antigen is undetermined.

Sample: blood. The clonotype originates from a young man with Graves' hyperthyroidism. The chain links TRBV7-2 to TRBJ1-5; D gene uncertain. CDR3 coding DNA: TGTGCCAGCAGCGAAGAACTTAAGCAGCCCCAGCATTTT. Protein product: CASSEELKQPQHF.